Reported below is one TCR beta chain. This record comes from a study of blood T cell repertoires in COVID-19. Study background: Samples came from the United States, Italy and Spain, spanning acute and convalescent COVID-19. In each case, the material was cDNA or gDNA derived from T cells, B-cell-depleted T cells, or PBMCs.

Germline V gene lookup returns CDR1 DFQATT and CDR2 SNEGSKA (reference sequence). V dropped 3 bases and J dropped 3 bases, with 12 bases sitting between them. This CDR3 has 15 amino acids. This table comes from immunoSEQ multiplex PCR, and its TCRdb copy is limited to in-frame clones, with some not included. The table has roughly 130,000 clones, 84% seen once. Sequenced material: peripheral blood. The rearrangement joins TRBV20-1 to TRBJ1-6, with D unclear. This TCR was recovered from a man between 25 and 39 years old with COVID-19, enrolled during active disease. CDR3 region: CSASAGSDYNSPLHF. In DNA form, the CDR3 reads TGCAGTGCTAGTGCCGGGTCCGACTATAATTCACCCCTCCACTTT.